What follows describes a single T cell receptor beta chain. This entry is derived from a study of T cells after yellow fever vaccination. After removal of 6 bases from V and 3 bases from J, the junction contained 10 bases not matched to a gene. The CDR3 spans 15 residues. The germline V gene encodes CDR1 LGHNA and CDR2 YNFKEQ. MiXCR, run by TCRdb on the 5' RACE reads, gives a single entry per CDR3 protein. The profile covers 200,000 to 300,000 distinct CDR3 sequences, with roughly 3.5% appearing a single time and 15% to 20% taken by the ten largest. This TCR derives from a man between 18 and 29 years old who received the YFV17D yellow fever vaccine. The rearrangement joins TRBV4-2 to TRBJ1-1, with 7 bases matching TRBD1. The input for sequencing was PBMCs, taken 15 days after the yellow fever booster vaccination. The CDR3 loop is CASRSPEQGHTEAFF. The CDR3 DNA is TGTGCCAGCAGGTCCCCGGAACAGGGGCACACTGAAGCTTTCTTT.